The 17 T cell receptor beta chains given below trace back to one sample, sequenced in a study of blood T cell repertoires in COVID-19. TCRdb keeps only in-frame clones here, not all; method: immunoSEQ multiplex PCR. The repertoire includes some 100,000 clones, roughly 85% of them detected once, and over 15% sits in the top ten. The specimen sequenced was peripheral blood. The receptor source for this set is a woman aged 55-70 years with acute or convalescent COVID-19.

The genes are TRBV11-1 and TRBJ2-5; D is uncertain. This CDR3 has 15 amino acids. Germline V gives CDR1 SGHAT, CDR2 FQDESV (reference sequence). Trimming took 8 bases from V and 2 from J, leaving 18 bases between them. CDR3 residues: CASESLHTAQETQYF. DNA of the CDR3: TGTGCCAGCGAAAGCCTCCATACTGCACAAGAGACCCAGTACTTC.

This sequence joins TRBV19 and TRBJ1-5; 8 bases match TRBD1. There are 14 residues in the CDR3. V lost 5 bases, J lost 7 bases, and 7 bases stayed unmatched. Germline V gives CDR1 LNHDA, CDR2 SQIVND (reference sequence). The CDR3 coding sequence is TGTGCCAGTAGTGTGACAGGGGATGGACAGCCCCAGCATTTT. As protein: CASSVTGDGQPQHF.

The V call is TRBV18, the J call TRBJ1-4; D is unclear. Germline V gene data show CDR1 as KGHSH and CDR2 as LQKENI. The CDR3 runs to 13 residues. V was trimmed by 3 bases and J by 4 bases, leaving 6 bases between them. The CDR3 spells CASSPGLNEKLFF. In DNA, the CDR3 is TGTGCCAGCTCACCGGGCCTTAATGAAAAACTGTTTTTT.

This clone was picked up a small number of times. J is TRBJ1-2 and V is TRBV6-6; 8 bases are shared with TRBD1. Germline V gene lookup returns CDR1 MNHNY and CDR2 SVGAGI (reference sequence). Trimming at V came to 5 bases and at J to 8 bases, leaving 4 bases not matched to a gene. The CDR3 extends over 12 amino acids. The CDR3 region has the DNA TGTGCCAGCAGTCGGGACAGGAGCGGCTACACCTTC. Translated: CASSRDRSGYTF.

Concerning this clone: This sample includes further DNA sequences coding for the same CDR3. The chain joins TRBV18 to TRBJ1-2; D ambiguous. Trimming cost V 2 bases and J 1 base, with 5 bases left between them. Germline CDR1 is KGHSH and CDR2 is LQKENI. CDR3 length: 13 residues. The CDR3 spells CASSPGSNYGYTF. The CDR3 nucleotides read TGTGCCAGCTCACCAGGCAGTAACTATGGCTACACCTTC.

This clone was seen a single time. For the CDR3, the DNA is TGTGCCAGCAGGGAACAGGGGGCCGGCGAGCAGTTCTTC. Protein product: CASREQGAGEQFF. V is TRBV12-3 or TRBV12-4 and J is TRBJ2-1; 9 nucleotides match TRBD1. J lost 10 bases, V lost 6 bases, and 7 bases had no gene match. The CDR3 runs 13 residues.

CDR3 region: CASSPETGFNSPLHF. The CDR3 region has the DNA TGTGCCAGCTCACCCGAGACAGGGTTTAATTCACCCCTCCACTTT. The V and J genes are TRBV18 and TRBJ1-6; 7 bases match TRBD1. Unmatched junction bases numbered 5, after V lost 3 bases and J lost 6 bases. The CDR3 is 15 amino acids. CDR1 and CDR2 (germline): KGHSH, LQKENI.

This clone has only a few counts. The V and J genes are TRBV12-5 and TRBJ2-7, with no clear D. CDR1 and CDR2 from the germline V gene are LGHNT and FRNRAP. The CDR3 extends over 12 amino acids. V was trimmed by 2 bases and J by 3 bases, leaving 5 bases between them. CDR3 coding DNA: TGTGCTAGTGGTTTGCGCAGCTACGAGCAGTACTTC. Protein: CASGLRSYEQYF.

This chain connects TRBV11-2 to TRBJ2-7; 15 bases are shared with TRBD2. This CDR3 region has 19 residues. The germline V gene has CDR1 SGHAT and CDR2 FQNNGV. The V segment lost 5 bases and the J segment 9 bases; nucleotides outside the gene matches: 20. CDR3 residues: CASSPSAGLAGGSRRRQYF. CDR3 nucleotide sequence: TGTGCCAGCAGCCCCTCGGCGGGACTAGCGGGGGGATCCAGACGCCGGCAGTACTTC. The entire variable domain, with the rest obtained from reference TRBV11-2 and TRBJ2-7, is as follows: EAGVAQSPRYKIIEKRQSVAFWCNPISGHATLYWYQQILGQGPKLLIQFQNNGVVDDSQLPKDRFSAERLKGVDSTLKIQPAKLEDSAVYLCASSPSAGLAGGSRRRQYFGPGTRLTVT.

This chain uses TRBV19 with TRBJ1-2, with 7 nucleotides matching TRBD1. Trimming cost V 6 bases and J 4 bases; bases outside gene matches: 8. This CDR3 is built from 14 residues. CDR1 and CDR2 from the germline V gene are LNHDA and SQIVND (reference sequence). Here the CDR3 DNA reads TGTGCCAGTAGATCCAGACAGGGCAGCTATGGCTACACCTTC. Protein product: CASRSRQGSYGYTF. Full variable domain (rest looked up from reference TRBV19 and TRBJ1-2): DGGITQSPKYLFRKEGQNVTLSCEQNLNHDAMYWYRQDPGQGLRLIYYSQIVNDFQKGDIAEGYSVSREKKESFPLTVTSAQKNPTAFYLCASRSRQGSYGYTFGSGTRLTVV.

The rearrangement uses TRBV29-1 and TRBJ1-1; D call uncertain. Germline CDR1 reads SQVTM; CDR2 reads ANQGSEA. V was cut by 5 bases and J by 2 bases, with 6 bases left in between. The CDR3 extends over 11 amino acids. DNA of the CDR3: TGCAGCGTTCTAAGAAACACTGAAGCTTTCTTT. Amino acids: CSVLRNTEAFF.

This clone was seen a single time. The chain carries TRBV3-1 (or the pseudogene TRBV3-2) and TRBJ2-2, with D unclear. The CDR3 runs 13 residues. Germline CDR1 is LGHDT and CDR2 is YNNKEL (reference sequence). Trimming took 4 bases from V and 0 from J, leaving 3 bases between them. CDR3 DNA sequence: TGTGCCAGCAGCCCGTCGAACACCGGGGAGCTGTTTTTT. Its translation is CASSPSNTGELFF.

The chain couples TRBV6-5 to TRBJ2-3, with a possible D match to TRBD1 (5 bases). V lost 6 bases, J lost 1 base, and 14 bases lay in between. The CDR3 loop spans 15 amino acids. CDR1 is MNHEY, CDR2 SVGAGI, per germline. In DNA, the CDR3 is TGTGCCAGCAGATCTAGGGGTTGGGGCACAGATACGCAGTATTTT. Its protein is CASRSRGWGTDTQYF.

For this clone: One end of the junction is discordant with germline, which a read error may explain. V and J are TRBV7-7 and TRBJ2-3; D perhaps matches TRBD2 (6 bases). The CDR3 totals 15 residues. Germline V gives CDR1 SSHAT, CDR2 FNYEAQ (reference sequence). This CDR3 reads CASSFSGSHLDTQYF. The CDR3 DNA is TGTGCTAGCAGCTTTAGCGGATCCCACCTTGATACGCAGTATTTT.

V usage is TRBV7-9 and J usage is TRBJ2-5; the D gene is possibly TRBD2 (6 bases). V was clipped by 3 bases and J by 1 base, with 12 bases between them. Per the germline V gene, CDR1 is SEHNR and CDR2 is FQNEAQ (reference sequence). The CDR3 sequence is 15 residues long. CDR3 in DNA: TGTGCCAGCAGCTTCGTGGAGGGGTTCCAAGAGACCCAGTACTTC. Protein product: CASSFVEGFQETQYF. The full variable domain, in which reference TRBV7-9 and TRBJ2-5 provide the parts outside the CDR3, is DTGVSQNPRHKITKRGQNVTFRCDPISEHNRLYWYRQTLGQGPEFLTYFQNEAQLEKSRLLSDRFSAERPKGSFSTLEIQRTEQGDSAMYLCASSFVEGFQETQYFGPGTRLLVL.

The V and J genes are TRBV15 and TRBJ1-2; D uncertain. Germline V lookup: CDR1 LNHNV, CDR2 YYDKDF (reference sequence). The CDR3 contains 13 residues. The V and J ends lost 6 bases and 2 bases respectively, with 10 bases between them. CDR3 coding DNA: TGTGCCACCAGTATGCCTGAGAACTATGGCTACACCTTC. This sequence encodes CATSMPENYGYTF.

This clone was seen a handful of times. Within the sample, other DNA sequences also encode this same CDR3. The chain couples TRBV29-1 to TRBJ2-1; 7 bases are a match to TRBD1. Looked up from germline, CDR1 is SQVTM and CDR2 is ANQGSEA. The CDR3 runs 15 residues. The V segment lost 1 base and the J segment 0 bases; nucleotides outside the gene matches: 3. In nucleotides, the CDR3 is TGCAGCGTTGAAGTTTGGGACAGCTCCTACAATGAGCAGTTCTTC. Its translation is CSVEVWDSSYNEQFF.